These 22 T cell receptor beta chains share one sample of origin, sequenced in a study of Ad26.COV2.S vaccination and SARS-CoV-2 variants. Treatment denoted: about 20 received Ad26.COV2.S at low or high dose, single or two shots; about 5 received placebo; per-sample allocation not given. At day 63 after the first vaccine or placebo injection, samples were drawn. Sequenced by immunoSEQ multiplex PCR; TCRdb stores in-frame clones only, minus some. In the table there are about 680,000 clones, 70% to 90% of which are singletons. The sample consisted of peripheral blood, taken in a trial of Ad26.COV2.S vaccine versus placebo. The receptors come from a person aged 18 to 59 who received the Ad26.COV2.S COVID-19 vaccine or a placebo.

This chain uses TRBV11-2 with TRBJ2-5; D is perhaps TRBD2 (6 bases). Per germline, CDR1 SGHAT and CDR2 FQNNGV. The CDR3 has 19 residues. V shed 1 base and J shed 5 bases, with 26 bases lying between them. CDR3 region: CASSLGGSSSEGSGETQYF. The DNA of the CDR3 is TGTGCCAGCAGCTTAGGGGGGAGCTCATCGGAGGGTTCAGGGGAGACCCAGTACTTC.

The V call is TRBV6-5, the J call TRBJ2-7; unclear D gene. The germline V and J ends were trimmed by 2 bases and 0 bases, with 5 bases remaining between them. Germline values: CDR1 MNHEY, CDR2 SVGAGI. This CDR3 is 13 amino acids long. The CDR3 spells CASSYKVSYEQYF. The CDR3 DNA sequence: TGTGCCAGCAGTTACAAGGTCTCCTACGAGCAGTACTTC.

The chain couples TRBV2 to TRBJ1-5; D is unclear. The CDR3 runs to 14 residues. V lost 6 bases and J 5 bases, leaving 14 bases between the germline ends. CDR1 is SNHLY, CDR2 FYNNEI, per germline. DNA for the CDR3: TGTGCCAGCAGGGATACGGGAGGGTATCAGCCCCAGCATTTT. Translated, it gives CASRDTGGYQPQHF.

The CDR3 protein is CASSGDRGYSYEQYF. The CDR3 region has the DNA TGCGCCAGCAGTGGGGACAGGGGCTACTCCTACGAGCAGTACTTC. The chain carries TRBV5-1 and TRBJ2-7; 10 nucleotides line up with TRBD1. Germline V gene data show CDR1 as SGHRS and CDR2 as YFSETQ. V was pared by 5 bases and J by 0 bases, with 5 bases of the junction left unmatched. CDR3 size: 15 residues.

This clone was counted once. The rearrangement uses TRBV18 and TRBJ2-7; D is perhaps TRBD1 (6 bases). Germline V gene data show CDR1 as KGHSH and CDR2 as LQKENI. This CDR3 spans 14 amino acids. Trimming took 2 bases from V and 1 from J, leaving 9 bases between them. The CDR3 nucleotides read TGTGCCAGCTCACCAGTGGACAGATCCTACGAGCAGTACTTC. Amino acids: CASSPVDRSYEQYF.

The gene calls are TRBV12-3 or TRBV12-4 and TRBJ2-1; D remains unclear. The CDR3 contains 13 residues. Trimming removed 4 bases from V and 1 base from J, with 5 bases in between. CDR3 protein: CASSSQSYNEQFF. The CDR3, as DNA: TGTGCCAGCAGTTCCCAGTCCTACAATGAGCAGTTCTTC.

The rearrangement uses TRBV11-2 and TRBJ2-1; D not certain. In germline, CDR1 is SGHAT, CDR2 FQNNGV. Trimming stripped 4 bases from V and 0 bases from J, with 10 bases between. CDR3 length equals 15 residues. The CDR3 is CASSSGPGSYNEQFF. The CDR3 DNA is TGTGCCAGCAGCTCCGGTCCCGGCTCCTACAATGAGCAGTTCTTC.

This chain joins TRBV6-5 and TRBJ1-1, with D maybe TRBD1 (6 bases). CDR3 length: 12 residues. Germline V gene sequence: CDR1 MNHEY, CDR2 SVGAGI. Trimming took 9 bases from V and 7 from J, leaving 15 bases between them. This CDR3 is CASSLTGHEAFF. The CDR3 nucleotides read TGTGCCAGTAGCCTGACAGGCCATGAAGCTTTCTTT.

The CDR3, as DNA: TGTGCCAGCAGCAGCCCGGGACCGAGCTATGGCTACACCTTC. This encodes CASSSPGPSYGYTF. V gene TRBV7-2 combines with J gene TRBJ1-2; TRBD1 is a possible D gene (5 bases). V lost 5 bases and J lost 4, with 14 bases in between. Germline V CDR1 and CDR2: SGHTA, FQGNSA. The CDR3 sequence is 14 residues long.

CDR3 DNA: TGTGCCAGCAGCTTAGAAGCCTACAATGAGCAGTTCTTC. Translated: CASSLEAYNEQFF. The chain recombines TRBV7-8 with TRBJ2-1; D is unclear. Germline V gene lookup returns CDR1 SGHVS and CDR2 FQNEAQ. The CDR3 length is 13 residues. The V and J ends lost 1 base and 2 bases respectively, with 3 bases between them.

The chain recombines TRBV27 with TRBJ1-2, with unresolved D. The germline CDR1 and CDR2 sequences are MNHEY and SMNVEV (reference sequence). V lost 4 bases, J lost 4 bases, and 13 bases lay in between. The CDR3 is made up of 14 amino acids. CDR3 DNA sequence: TGTGCCAGCAGTTCATCGTCCAGACTCTATGGCTACACCTTC. Translation gives CASSSSSRLYGYTF.

This rearrangement joins TRBV7-2 to TRBJ2-7; D is unclear. CDR3 length equals 12 residues. V was pared by 3 bases and J by 1 base, with 4 bases between. The germline gives CDR1 SGHTA, CDR2 FQGNSA. CDR3 DNA: TGTGCCAGCAGCTTGTTTTCCTACGAGCAGTACTTC. This translates into CASSLFSYEQYF.

This chain links TRBV27 with TRBJ1-2; 9 nucleotides match TRBD1. Losses at the gene ends were 4 bases for V and 3 bases for J; bases not matched to a gene: 9. CDR1 MNHEY and CDR2 SMNVEV come from the germline V gene (reference sequence). The CDR3 spans 16 residues. This CDR3 is CASSSRPDRGYYGYTF. CDR3 nucleotides: TGTGCCAGCAGTTCCCGCCCGGACAGGGGCTACTATGGCTACACCTTC.

There are a few counts of this clone. The rearrangement uses TRBV19 and TRBJ1-1; possible D gene TRBD1, 5 bases. The V gene lost 8 bases and the J gene lost 0 bases, with 13 bases spanning the gap. The CDR3 is 14 residues long. The V gene's germline CDR1 is LNHDA and CDR2 SQIVND (reference sequence). The CDR3 sequence is CASGRGTMNTEAFF. The CDR3 region has the DNA TGTGCCAGTGGCCGGGGGACCATGAACACTGAAGCTTTCTTT. Using reference TRBV19 and TRBJ1-1 for the parts outside the CDR3, the full variable domain is DGGITQSPKYLFRKEGQNVTLSCEQNLNHDAMYWYRQDPGQGLRLIYYSQIVNDFQKGDIAEGYSVSREKKESFPLTVTSAQKNPTAFYLCASGRGTMNTEAFFGQGTRLTVV.

The rearrangement joins TRBV19 to TRBJ2-3; D may be TRBD2 (6 bases). The CDR3 has 12 amino acids. Between the trimmed V and J ends, which lost 7 bases and 5 bases, there was a span of 10 bases. CDR1 is LNHDA, CDR2 SQIVND, per germline (reference sequence). The chain's CDR3 is CASKMRGDTQYF. CDR3 DNA: TGTGCCAGTAAGATGCGGGGAGATACGCAGTATTTT.

This chain connects TRBV5-4 to TRBJ2-5, with TRBD2 matching 7 bases. Trimming at V came to 6 bases and at J to 8 bases, leaving 13 bases not matched to a gene. The CDR3 covers 14 residues. The V gene's germline CDR1 is SGHNT and CDR2 YYREEE (reference sequence). The CDR3 nucleotides read TGTGCCAGCAAGCCTTCGGAGTGGGAGGGAACCCAGTACTTC. It yields the protein CASKPSEWEGTQYF. The full variable domain, with the rest looked up from reference TRBV5-4 and TRBJ2-5, is ETGVTQSPTHLIKTRGQQVTLRCSSQSGHNTVSWYQQALGQGPQFIFQYYREEENGRGNFPPRFSGLQFPNYSSELNVNALELDDSALYLCASKPSEWEGTQYFGPGTRLLVL.

This chain connects TRBV10-3 to TRBJ2-2, with 8 bases lining up with TRBD1. The germline V gene has CDR1 ENHRY and CDR2 SYGVKD. The junction had 12 bases not matched to a gene; V was cut back by 5 bases and J by 1 base. This CDR3 contains 18 residues. CDR3 in DNA: TGTGCCATCAGTCCGTATCGTCTCGGACAGGGGAACACCGGGGAGCTGTTTTTT. As protein: CAISPYRLGQGNTGELFF.

The chain is built from TRBV25-1 and TRBJ2-7; D remains ambiguous. The germline V gene encodes CDR1 MGHDK and CDR2 SYGVNS. There are 11 residues in the CDR3. V lost 5 bases and J lost 3, with 5 bases in between. The CDR3 spells CASSWSYEQYF. The CDR3 bases are TGTGCCAGCAGTTGGAGCTACGAGCAGTACTTC.

In this sample, this clone turned up once. CDR3 coding DNA: TGTGCCAGCAGCTTAGACCTCCACACAGATACGCAGTATTTT. It encodes CASSLDLHTDTQYF. The chain joins TRBV7-3 to TRBJ2-3; D remains ambiguous. CDR1 is SGHTA, CDR2 FQGTGA, per germline. This CDR3 has 14 residues. V lost 2 bases and J 2 bases, leaving 8 bases between the germline ends.

This clone appeared a single time. The rearrangement links TRBV6-5 to TRBJ1-3, with D possibly being TRBD1 (6 bases). Germline loops: CDR1 MNHEY, CDR2 SVGAGI. The CDR3 contains 15 residues. V lost 0 bases and J 2 bases, leaving 8 bases between the germline ends. The CDR3 spells CASSYSGGAGNTIYF. The CDR3, as DNA: TGTGCCAGCAGTTACTCGGGGGGCGCTGGAAACACCATATATTTT.

The chain joins TRBV24-1 to TRBJ2-3, with D perhaps TRBD1 (7 bases). The CDR3 spans 15 residues. Germline lookup yields CDR1 KGHDR and CDR2 SFDVKD. V was trimmed by 2 bases and J by 6 bases, leaving 14 bases between them. Written as DNA, the CDR3 is TGTGCCACCAGTGATTCCAGGGACAGCGGGGATACGCAGTATTTT. Amino acids: CATSDSRDSGDTQYF.

The rearrangement links TRBV19 to TRBJ2-1, with 10 bases aligning to TRBD2. CDR3 length: 14 amino acids. Looked up from germline, CDR1 is LNHDA and CDR2 is SQIVND (reference sequence). Losses at the gene ends were 10 bases for V and 4 bases for J; bases not matched to a gene: 7. This chain's CDR3 is CATSGLAVYNEQFF. CDR3 in DNA: TGTGCCACCTCCGGACTAGCGGTTTACAATGAGCAGTTCTTC.